The 10 T cell receptor beta chains given below trace back to one sample, sequenced in a study of shared clonotypes between healthy human individuals. Libraries were prepared by immunoSEQ multiplex PCR; TCRdb keeps only in-frame clonotypes and omits some of them. The sample carries around 2.5 million clones, roughly 93% recorded once. Material for sequencing was naive CD4+ T cells from PBMCs. This sample's subset: CD45RA+ positively selected. The source of these receptors is a man younger than 30 in good health. Some clones in this sample may be carry-over from other donors' samples.

J is TRBJ2-5 and V is TRBV9; D is perhaps TRBD2 (6 bases). Germline-derived CDR1 and CDR2 are SGDLS and YYNGEE. CDR3 size: 18 residues. Trimming left V 4 bases short and J 1 base short, with 23 bases between. The CDR3 sequence is CASSLSGFSGDLQETQYF. The CDR3 nucleotides read TGTGCCAGCAGCTTATCCGGCTTTAGCGGAGACCTCCAAGAGACCCAGTACTTC.

The chain links TRBV28 to TRBJ2-1, with TRBD2 matching over 14 bases. The CDR3 spans 17 residues. With V trimmed by 5 bases and J by 3 bases, 6 bases remained unmatched. The V gene's germline CDR1 is MDHEN and CDR2 SYDVKM. The CDR3 DNA follows: TGTGCCAGCAGTCTCCAGACTAGCGGGAGGGGCTACAATGAGCAGTTCTTC. It yields the protein CASSLQTSGRGYNEQFF.

The J gene is TRBJ2-2, the V gene TRBV5-1; D is unresolved. The germline V gene encodes CDR1 SGHRS and CDR2 YFSETQ. Trimming shortened V by 0 bases and J by 9 bases, and 9 bases separated the two germline ends. This CDR3 has 13 residues. The CDR3 spells CASSLAFPRELFF. The CDR3 DNA reads TGCGCCAGCAGCTTGGCTTTCCCCAGGGAGCTGTTTTTT.

The V and J genes are TRBV19 and TRBJ2-2; D is uncertain. From germline, CDR1 is LNHDA and CDR2 SQIVND (reference sequence). V was pared by 3 bases and J by 3 bases, with 14 bases between. There are 16 residues in the CDR3. Here the CDR3 DNA reads TGTGCCAGTAGTATCTTTTGGGTATCGGACACCGGGGAGCTGTTTTTT. It specifies CASSIFWVSDTGELFF. Variable domain in full (rest from reference TRBV19 and TRBJ2-2): DGGITQSPKYLFRKEGQNVTLSCEQNLNHDAMYWYRQDPGQGLRLIYYSQIVNDFQKGDIAEGYSVSREKKESFPLTVTSAQKNPTAFYLCASSIFWVSDTGELFFGEGSRLTVL.

This chain joins TRBV27 and TRBJ2-2; 9 bases align to TRBD1. V lost 3 bases, J lost 10 bases, and 9 bases stayed unmatched. Looked up from germline, CDR1 is MNHEY and CDR2 is SMNVEV (reference sequence). This CDR3 has 15 amino acids. In DNA, the CDR3 is TGTGCCAGCAGTTTTTCGGGACAGGGAACGGAGGAGCTGTTTTTT. It codes for CASSFSGQGTEELFF.

The chain is built from TRBV15 and TRBJ2-7; D perhaps matches TRBD1 (5 bases). Deletions cut 0 bases from V and 0 bases from J, with 9 bases between. The germline gives CDR1 LNHNV, CDR2 YYDKDF (reference sequence). The CDR3 length is 15 residues. The CDR3 spells CATSRDYDSSYEQYF. The CDR3 coding sequence is TGTGCCACCAGCAGAGATTACGACAGCTCCTACGAGCAGTACTTC. Combining the CDR3 with reference TRBV15 and TRBJ2-7 gives the whole variable domain DAMVIQNPRYQVTQFGKPVTLSCSQTLNHNVMYWYQQKSSQAPKLLFHYYDKDFNNEADTPDNFQSRRPNTSFCFLDIRSPGLGDTAMYLCATSRDYDSSYEQYFGPGTRLTVT.

The chain joins TRBV27 to TRBJ2-1; maybe TRBD2 (6 bases). The CDR3 is 19 amino acids. V lost 7 bases, J lost 0 bases, and 25 bases lay in between. Germline CDR1 MNHEY, CDR2 SMNVEV (reference sequence). The CDR3 here is CASNQRPSEKGSSYNEQFF. The CDR3 DNA reads TGTGCCAGCAACCAGAGGCCTAGCGAGAAAGGGAGCTCCTACAATGAGCAGTTCTTC.

The chain is built from TRBV9 and TRBJ2-5, with D hard to call. The CDR3 runs to 15 residues. Per germline, CDR1 SGDLS and CDR2 YYNGEE. V was pared by 0 bases and J by 1 base, with 10 bases between. The CDR3 DNA sequence: TGTGCCAGCAGCGTAGACACAACGGGCCAAGAGACCCAGTACTTC. As protein: CASSVDTTGQETQYF. The full variable domain, with the rest looked up from reference TRBV9 and TRBJ2-5, is DSGVTQTPKHLITATGQRVTLRCSPRSGDLSVYWYQQSLDQGLQFLIQYYNGEERAKGNILERFSAQQFPDLHSELNLSSLELGDSALYFCASSVDTTGQETQYFGPGTRLLVL.

This chain links TRBV14 with TRBJ2-7, with a tentative D call TRBD1 (5 bases). Germline V gives CDR1 SGHDN, CDR2 FVKESK. CDR3 size: 15 residues. V was cut by 0 bases and J by 5 bases, with 14 bases left in between. The CDR3 sequence: CASSQDVTAPDEQYF. In DNA form, the CDR3 reads TGTGCCAGCAGCCAAGATGTGACAGCCCCTGACGAGCAGTACTTC.

The gene calls are TRBV29-1 and TRBJ2-3; D is uncertain. V was trimmed by 6 bases and J by 6 bases, leaving 13 bases between them. There are 12 residues in the CDR3. Germline CDR1 SQVTM, CDR2 ANQGSEA. The CDR3, as DNA: TGCAGCGTGGCTGACGGGCGGGATACGCAGTATTTT. Translating gives CSVADGRDTQYF.